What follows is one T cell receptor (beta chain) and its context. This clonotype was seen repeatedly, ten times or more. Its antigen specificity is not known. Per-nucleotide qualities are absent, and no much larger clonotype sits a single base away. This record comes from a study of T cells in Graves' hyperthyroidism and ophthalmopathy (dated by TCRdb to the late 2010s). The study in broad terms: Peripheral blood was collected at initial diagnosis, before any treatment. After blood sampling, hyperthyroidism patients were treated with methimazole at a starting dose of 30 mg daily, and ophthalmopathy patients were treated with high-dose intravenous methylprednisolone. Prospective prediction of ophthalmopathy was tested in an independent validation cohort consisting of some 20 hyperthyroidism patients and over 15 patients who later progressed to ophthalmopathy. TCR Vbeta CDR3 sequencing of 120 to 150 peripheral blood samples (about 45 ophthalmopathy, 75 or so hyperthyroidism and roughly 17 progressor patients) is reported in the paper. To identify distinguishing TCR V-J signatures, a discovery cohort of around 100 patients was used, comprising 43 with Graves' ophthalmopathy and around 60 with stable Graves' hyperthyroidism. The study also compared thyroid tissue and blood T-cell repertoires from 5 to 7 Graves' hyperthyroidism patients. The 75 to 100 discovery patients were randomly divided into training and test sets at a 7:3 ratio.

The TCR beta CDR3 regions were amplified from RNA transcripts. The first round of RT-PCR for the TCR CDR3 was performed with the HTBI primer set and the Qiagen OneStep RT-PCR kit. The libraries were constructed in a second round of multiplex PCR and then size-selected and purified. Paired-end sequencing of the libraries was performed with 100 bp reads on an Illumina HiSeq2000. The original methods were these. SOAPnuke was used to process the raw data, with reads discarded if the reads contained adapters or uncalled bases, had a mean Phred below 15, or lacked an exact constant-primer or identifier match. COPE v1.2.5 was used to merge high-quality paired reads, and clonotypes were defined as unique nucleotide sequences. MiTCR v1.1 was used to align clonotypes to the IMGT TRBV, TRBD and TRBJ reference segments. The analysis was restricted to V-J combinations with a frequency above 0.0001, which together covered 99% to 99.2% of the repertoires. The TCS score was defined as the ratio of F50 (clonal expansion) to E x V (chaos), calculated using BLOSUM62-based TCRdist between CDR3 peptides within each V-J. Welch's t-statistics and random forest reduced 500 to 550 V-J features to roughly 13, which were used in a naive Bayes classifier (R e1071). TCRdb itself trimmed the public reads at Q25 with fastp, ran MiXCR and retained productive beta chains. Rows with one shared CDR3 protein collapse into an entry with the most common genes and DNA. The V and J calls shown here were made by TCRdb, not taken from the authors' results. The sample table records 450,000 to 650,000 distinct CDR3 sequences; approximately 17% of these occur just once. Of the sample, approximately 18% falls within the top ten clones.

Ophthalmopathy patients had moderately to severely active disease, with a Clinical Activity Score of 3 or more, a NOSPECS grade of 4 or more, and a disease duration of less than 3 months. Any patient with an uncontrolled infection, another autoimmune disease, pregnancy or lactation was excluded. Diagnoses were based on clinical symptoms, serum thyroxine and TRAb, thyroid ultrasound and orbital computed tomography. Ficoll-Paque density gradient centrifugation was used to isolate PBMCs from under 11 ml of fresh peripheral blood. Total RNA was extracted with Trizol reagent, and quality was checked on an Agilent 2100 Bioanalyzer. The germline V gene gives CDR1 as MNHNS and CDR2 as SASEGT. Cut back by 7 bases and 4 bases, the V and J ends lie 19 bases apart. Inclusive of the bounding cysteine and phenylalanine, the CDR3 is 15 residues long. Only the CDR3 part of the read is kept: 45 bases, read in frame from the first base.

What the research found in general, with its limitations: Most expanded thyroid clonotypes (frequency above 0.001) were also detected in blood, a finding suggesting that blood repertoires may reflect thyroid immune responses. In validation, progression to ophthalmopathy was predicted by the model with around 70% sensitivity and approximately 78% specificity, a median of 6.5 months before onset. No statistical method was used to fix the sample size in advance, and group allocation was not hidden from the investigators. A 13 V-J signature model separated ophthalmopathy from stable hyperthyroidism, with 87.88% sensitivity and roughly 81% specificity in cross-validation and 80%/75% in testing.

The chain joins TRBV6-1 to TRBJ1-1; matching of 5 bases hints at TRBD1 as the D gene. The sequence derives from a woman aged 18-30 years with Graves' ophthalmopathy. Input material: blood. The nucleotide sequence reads TGTGCCAGCACCTCCCCGGCAGGGTCTTTCACTGAAGCTTTCTTT. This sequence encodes CASTSPAGSFTEAFF.